The T cell receptor (beta chain) under discussion was sequenced for a study of cytomegalovirus exposure and HLA in healthy donors (dated by TCRdb to 2016 to 2017). Broadly, across the study: An earlier analysis of roughly 570 of the donors reported about 280 Gb of sequence data and 95 million to 130 million unique TCR beta sequences obtained from some 170 million T cells. Rather than using new phenotypic data, the later analysis identified candidate immune exposures from TCR beta sequences and from how often those sequences occurred across donors. The study used immunosequencing to profile the T cell repertoires of approximately 690 subjects and linked those repertoires to cytomegalovirus serostatus. Typing coverage varied by locus: roughly 620-640 donors for A, B, C, DRB1 and DQB1; 500 to 550 for DQA1; over 600 for DPA1; about 450 for DPB1. The study aimed to test whether signatures of past pathogen exposure could be identified by cataloging public T cell receptors. Along with the roughly 700-subject first cohort, a separate validation cohort of over 90 different subjects was used. Several DR-DQ haplotypes were handled as single units for association and clustering because linkage in the cohort was strong. Donor age, sex, ethnicity and CMV serostatus were collected together with the repertoire data. The study combined high-throughput TCR immunosequencing, statistical association of individual TCRs with disease status, and machine learning to predict cytomegalovirus infection status. A later analysis re-examined previously published TCR beta repertoires from more than 600 donors and added high-resolution HLA genotyping to investigate patterns of TCR occurrence. HLA typing included class I and class II loci at four-digit resolution. An earlier analysis of roughly 580 of the donors used high-throughput TCR beta sequencing to judge whether each TCR beta V gene segment behaved as functional or pseudogenic. A later genetic analysis took genome-wide SNP genotypes for about 65% of the roughly 670 donors and used that subset as a discovery cohort. All discovery cohort repertoires had been generated using a single sequencing platform. An early release that covered more than 550 HLA-typed donors contained approximately 320 gigabases of sequencing data and tens of millions of unique TCR sequences. Among the roughly 400 genotyped donors, around 81% belonged to the genetic ancestry cluster associated with self-reported Caucasian donors. Among around 400 genotyped donors of the cohort, an average of 235,054 unique TCR beta nucleotide sequences were sequenced per donor, roughly 18% of them non-productive.

The cohort comprised some 700 healthy bone marrow donors. All cohort members were sampled while nominally healthy, although unrecorded immune exposures were likely present. The donor was CMV seropositive and belonged to the group of 270 or so seropositive cohort members. A peripheral blood sample was collected from each donor, and TCR beta sequencing was performed on peripheral blood mononuclear cells. Genomic DNA extraction from the blood cell samples was performed with the Qiagen DNeasy Blood Extraction Kit. Beyond this particular receptor, the publication reports: Most CMV-associated TCR beta chains appeared to be HLA-restricted in a later analysis, and the HLA associations seemed to be driven largely by CMV exposure. The study listed approximately 150 TCR beta chains as associated with cytomegalovirus. Some IMGT-functional V segments, including TRBV6-2 and TRBV6-3, could not be told apart with the 87-base-pair reads, so those segments were excluded. The classifier was reported to diagnose cytomegalovirus status with high specificity and sensitivity in both the original cohort and the validation cohort. Most TCR sequences were observed very rarely across donors, whereas some public TCRs were present in many individuals. Specific HLA alleles were associated with some 15,000 TCR beta sequences at a false discovery rate of 0.05 in a later analysis. A later analysis found that HLA-associated TCR beta chains were more clonally expanded and had lower generation probabilities than equally common non-associated chains. A further reported finding was that TCR beta sequences accurately predicted the HLA-A and HLA-B alleles for most subjects in the first cohort. Strong co-occurrence of HLA alleles, especially DR and DQ, made assigning TCR associations to individual alleles difficult. According to a later analysis, TCR association rates differed among HLA loci, with DRB1 alleles showing the most associated TCRs and HLA-C alleles showing the fewest. Linkage disequilibrium might explain the correlated functional status among segregating V segments, but an unknown experimental factor could not be ruled out. The cohort was sequenced for TCR beta chains only, and without alpha or paired-chain data the features that could be detected were limited. A later analysis reported that several top co-occurrence clusters appeared linked to parvovirus B19, influenza, CMV and Epstein-Barr virus. A later genetic analysis associated a missense DCLRE1C variant with V-gene and J-gene trimming of TCR beta chains, and an independent cohort replicated the association. The sequencing pipeline was judged likely to have produced a cluster of highly shared sequence variants as a technical artifact. Sequencing depth was assumed to be roughly uniform across donors in the presence/absence analyses, though that assumption may not hold. For the cohort, immune exposure information was limited to CMV serostatus. Because some donors lacked HLA typing at each locus, the association tests relied only on the typed subset. In vitro tests confirmed that a few of the cytomegalovirus-associated TCR beta chains recognize cytomegalovirus antigens. The authors suggested that the approach could potentially be extended to other disease states and immunological phenotypes. Because counts were too low, 15 to 20 rarely observed V segments, including chromosome 9 orphons, were left out of the earlier analysis of about 500 of the donors. An earlier analysis of approximately 540 of the donors showed that most TCR beta V segments appeared in productive rearrangements either about 90% or about 30% of the time, which broadly matched IMGT annotations. Compared with the approximately 600-donor mean, donors in an Asian-associated ancestry cluster had fewer N-insertions in productive TCRs, according to a later genetic analysis.

Libraries were built with the immunoSEQ multiplex PCR assay. For the multiplex PCR, a mixture combining 60 forward primers for TCR Vbeta segments and 13 reverse primers for TCR Jbeta segments was used. The CDR3 region of rearranged TCR beta genes was amplified from genomic DNA by a multiplex PCR assay. The Illumina HiSeq System was used to sequence the amplified TCR beta libraries as 87-base-pair reads. For the original study's pipeline: Across the 700 or so repertoires, a later analysis counted roughly 84 million unique TCR beta chains, roughly 11 million of which were shared by at least two donors. A nearest-neighbor algorithm error-corrected the raw reads and collapsed the reads into unique sequences, merging closely related sequences to remove PCR and sequencing errors. CDR3 sequences were aligned to IMGT reference sequences to assign V, D and J gene segments. For a sequence to be retained, a match of at least six nucleotides to both a V gene segment and a J gene segment was required. A rearrangement was called productive if the CDR3 had no stop codons and remained in frame with V and J, and every other rearrangement was called non-productive. CDR3 was defined by IMGT convention, running from the second conserved V-encoded cysteine to the conserved J-encoded phenylalanine. Sequences without an unambiguous match to a single V gene segment were excluded from the earlier analysis of several hundred of the donors. In an earlier analysis of a few hundred of the donors, V segments were called functional above 56.7% productive rearrangements and were called segregating when the between-donor standard deviation exceeded 5%. A statistical classification framework was developed to diagnose cytomegalovirus status using the catalog of TCR beta chain sequences. V and J gene assignment, in a later analysis, came from comparing TCR nucleotide sequences with IMGT/GENE-DB human TR gene sequences. Using the TCRdist pipeline, a later analysis assigned CDR3 sequences along with most-parsimonious VDJ recombination scenarios. In a later analysis, each TCR beta chain was defined by its CDR3 amino acid sequence together with its V-gene family, and reads lacking a unique V-gene family were excluded. A later analysis removed 550 to 700 highly shared, low-generation-probability nucleotide sequences to deal with suspected cross-contamination and a sequencing artifact. In a later analysis, a clonal expansion index for each public chain was calculated from normalized within-repertoire ranks of inferred template counts. Generation probabilities in a later analysis came from a VDJ recombination model fitted to out-of-frame rearrangements, and those results were checked against IGoR. A later analysis scored TCR-TCR, TCR-HLA and TCR-CMV co-occurrence with hypergeometric tests, applying a repertoire-size bias correction to TCR pairs. In a later analysis, false discovery rates were estimated by permuting HLA or CMV assignments 20 times. A later analysis grouped co-occurring TCRs with DBSCAN, adding TCRdist sequence similarity when clustering within HLA-allele-positive subsets. Repertoires with fewer than 30,000 or more than 120,000 public chains were left out of co-occurrence clustering, as were five repertoires with anomalous nucleotide sharing. TCRdb re-hosts the immuneACCESS table, in-frame sequences only. Its copies lack some clones; in the studies checked, an unresolved V gene accounts for under half of them, and the cause for the rest is not known. The D gene and trimming were derived from the DNA, and the V and J assignments and clone size from that table. The sample profile shows around 200,000 clones; 79% of them were found once. The ten largest clones capture about 4.4% of the sample.

With respect to this clone: What antigen it recognizes has not been identified. Per-base qualities were not stored, and no clone one base away is much larger.

Counted from cysteine to phenylalanine, this CDR3 has 13 amino acids. Of all the DNA, just the CDR3 is kept, 39 bases in frame from base 1. Based on the germline V gene, the CDR1 and CDR2 sequences are LGHNA and YSLEER. V is clipped by 0 bases and J by 4 bases, and the sequence between their germline boundaries is 7 bases long. The TCR comes from a woman aged 25 to 39 in good health and CMV-seropositive. The sequenced sample consisted of PBMCs. The rearranged chain carries TRBV4-3 and TRBJ2-7; the best D guess is TRBD1, with 5 bases matching. Here is the DNA: TGCGCCAGCAGCCAAGATCAGGGTTACGAGCAGTACTTC. Its protein product is CASSQDQGYEQYF.